The 27 T cell receptor beta chains below come from one sample, sequenced in a study of T cells after yellow fever vaccination. TCRdb fed the 5' RACE reads into MiXCR, producing one record per CDR3 protein. The sample includes around 400,000 distinct CDR3 sequences, more than 9% seen only once; the top ten take roughly a sixth. Material: PBMCs, obtained on the day of the first yellow fever vaccination. All receptors come from a man aged 18 to 29 who received the YFV17D yellow fever vaccine.

In this sample, this clonotype turned up many times. The gene calls are TRBV5-6 and TRBJ1-5; possibly TRBD1 for D (5 bases). The CDR3 runs to 16 residues. Per the germline V gene, CDR1 is SGHDT and CDR2 is YYEEEE. Trimming left V 0 bases short and J 11 bases short, with 21 bases between. Here the CDR3 reads CASSLGGARAVETQHF. The CDR3 DNA reads TGTGCCAGCAGCTTGGGGGGCGCCCGCGCCGTAGAGACCCAGCATTTT.

This clonotype has just a few counts. V is TRBV12-3 or TRBV12-4 and J is TRBJ2-7; 7 bases match TRBD1. The trim removed 4 bases at V and 7 bases at J, leaving 19 bases unmatched. CDR3 length: 17 residues. The CDR3, as DNA: TGTGCCAGCAGTTCCGTGGGCTTCCCGGACAGGTCTGGAGAGCAGTACTTC. Amino acid sequence: CASSSVGFPDRSGEQYF.

There are a few counts of this clonotype. The V and J genes are TRBV7-2 and TRBJ1-5, with 7 bases aligning to TRBD1. Germline assignment: CDR1 SGHTA and CDR2 FQGNSA. V lost 5 bases and J lost 5; bases outside the gene matches: 3. The CDR3 covers 13 residues. CDR3 sequence (DNA): TGTGCCAGCAGCATTCAGGGGGATCAGCCCCAGCATTTT. It is translated as CASSIQGDQPQHF.

This clonotype was seen only a few times. The genes are TRBV7-2 and TRBJ1-5; D might be TRBD1 (5 bases). Per germline, CDR1 SGHTA and CDR2 FQGNSA. V dropped 1 base and J dropped 8 bases, with 12 bases sitting between them. The CDR3 contains 14 residues. The CDR3 loop is CASSLGGRGKPQHF. The DNA of the CDR3 is TGTGCCAGCAGCTTAGGAGGTCGGGGGAAGCCCCAGCATTTT.

The gene calls are TRBV7-3 and TRBJ2-2; D is unresolved. Trimming removed 5 bases from V and 6 bases from J, with 13 bases in between. The CDR3 extends over 14 amino acids. Germline CDR1 is SGHTA and CDR2 is FQGTGA. The CDR3 DNA reads as TGTGCCAGCAGCCCCTCACCCGGGCCCGGGGAGCTGTTTTTT. This encodes CASSPSPGPGELFF.

This clonotype has ten or more counts. The rearrangement uses TRBV2 and TRBJ2-3; D unresolved. Germline V gene data show CDR1 as SNHLY and CDR2 as FYNNEI. The CDR3 is 13 residues long. V was clipped by 9 bases and J by 7 bases, with 17 bases between them. CDR3 region: CASQTRAQNTQYF. The DNA for the CDR3 is TGTGCCAGTCAAACAAGGGCCCAAAATACGCAGTATTTT.

This sequence joins TRBV30 and TRBJ2-1; 8 bases align to TRBD2. This CDR3 has 14 amino acids. V gave up 5 bases and J gave up 10 bases; unmatched junction bases: 13. CDR1 GTSNPN and CDR2 SVGIG come from the germline V gene (reference sequence). This chain's CDR3 is CAWERGPGFSEQFF. CDR3 nucleotide sequence: TGTGCCTGGGAGCGGGGGCCGGGGTTTTCCGAGCAGTTCTTC.

J is TRBJ2-3 and V is TRBV5-1; D remains unclear. Trimming pared 1 base from V and 4 bases from J, leaving 7 bases between. CDR3 length: 13 residues. Germline CDR1 is SGHRS and CDR2 is YFSETQ. As DNA, the CDR3 is TGCGCCAGCAGCTTGTCTTCCCCAGATACGCAGTATTTT. Residues: CASSLSSPDTQYF.

In this sample, this clonotype turned up a few times. The chain recombines TRBV7-2 with TRBJ2-3; 7 bases line up with TRBD1. V was pared by 5 bases and J by 4 bases, with 9 bases of the junction left unmatched. The germline CDR1 and CDR2 sequences are SGHTA and FQGNSA. This CDR3 is built from 15 residues. In nucleotides, the CDR3 is TGTGCCAGCAGCCCCGAACAGGGGCTCGCAGATACGCAGTATTTT. Protein sequence: CASSPEQGLADTQYF.

This rearrangement joins TRBV29-1 to TRBJ2-3; 10 bases are shared with TRBD2. The V and J ends lost 7 bases and 0 bases, in that order; junction bases with no gene match: 1. The CDR3 spans 13 residues. CDR1 and CDR2 (germline): SQVTM, ANQGSEA. CDR3 coding DNA: TGCAGCGCACTAGCGGGGAGCACAGATACGCAGTATTTT. Its translation: CSALAGSTDTQYF.

The chain employs TRBV7-6 and TRBJ2-5; 7 nucleotides match TRBD1. The germline CDR1 and CDR2 sequences are SGHVS and FNYEAQ. V lost 5 bases, J lost 2 bases, and 14 bases stayed unmatched. The CDR3 totals 17 residues. DNA of the CDR3: TGTGCCAGCAGCCCGGGACAGTCCCGCCCAGGTCAAGAGACCCAGTACTTC. Translated, it gives CASSPGQSRPGQETQYF. Full variable domain (remainder filled in from reference TRBV7-6 and TRBJ2-5): GAGVSQSPRYKVTKRGQDVALRCDPISGHVSLYWYRQALGQGPEFLTYFNYEAQQDKSGLPNDRFSAERPEGSISTLTIQRTEQRDSAMYRCASSPGQSRPGQETQYFGPGTRLLVL.

This clonotype was seen more than once but under ten times. This chain links TRBV7-2 with TRBJ2-7; D call uncertain. Per the germline V gene, CDR1 is SGHTA and CDR2 is FQGNSA. The CDR3 spans 14 residues. The germline V and J ends were trimmed by 0 bases and 6 bases, with 12 bases remaining between them. The CDR3 spells CASSLAGPPSEQYF. CDR3 DNA sequence: TGTGCCAGCAGCTTAGCCGGGCCTCCCTCCGAGCAGTACTTC.

The chain joins TRBV7-9 to TRBJ1-1; possible D gene TRBD1, 6 bases. This CDR3 comprises 15 residues. Germline V gene data show CDR1 as SEHNR and CDR2 as FQNEAQ (reference sequence). The V gene lost 1 base and the J gene lost 7 bases, with 16 bases spanning the gap. The CDR3 DNA reads TGTGCCAGCAGCTTAGGGAGGTGGGAAGGGGGTGAAGCTTTCTTT. As protein: CASSLGRWEGGEAFF.

The chain links TRBV23-1 to TRBJ1-1; D might be TRBD1 (5 bases). TRBV23-1 is reported as an ORF; its role is uncertain. The CDR3 is 19 residues long. V lost 4 bases, J lost 3 bases, and 27 bases lay in between. CDR3 in DNA: TGCGCCAGCAGTCCGAAGGATCGGGGCAGGGCCCGGGACGACACTGAAGCTTTCTTT. It yields the protein CASSPKDRGRARDDTEAFF.

The chain joins TRBV10-3 to TRBJ1-1; 9 bases map to TRBD1. Germline V CDR1 and CDR2: ENHRY, SYGVKD. V shed 4 bases and J 4 bases; nucleotides not matched to a gene: 10. This CDR3 is 16 amino acids long. The DNA for the CDR3 is TGTGCCATCAGTGGGTTTGGGGGGACAGGGCTCACTGAAGCTTTCTTT. Encoded protein: CAISGFGGTGLTEAFF.

V and J are TRBV4-3 and TRBJ2-1; tentative D call: TRBD1 (5 bases). Germline V lookup: CDR1 LGHNA, CDR2 YSLEER. This CDR3 is 15 amino acids long. Trimming left V 0 bases short and J 1 base short, with 7 bases between. Written as DNA, the CDR3 is TGCGCCAGCAGCCAAGACCCAGGGTCCTACAATGAGCAGTTCTTC. It is translated as CASSQDPGSYNEQFF.

V is TRBV11-1 and J is TRBJ1-1; TRBD1 is a possible D gene (6 bases). The CDR3 length is 15 residues. Per germline, CDR1 SGHAT and CDR2 FQDESV (reference sequence). Trimming pared 1 base from V and 0 bases from J, leaving 9 bases between. The chain's CDR3 is CASSLEDSLNTEAFF. The CDR3 nucleotides are TGTGCCAGCAGCTTAGAGGACAGCTTGAACACTGAAGCTTTCTTT.

This clonotype was detected a few times. The chain employs TRBV15 and TRBJ1-6, with D perhaps matching TRBD1 (5 bases). The CDR3 sequence is 14 residues long. The V gene lost 5 bases and the J gene lost 6 bases, with 11 bases spanning the gap. Germline assignment: CDR1 LNHNV and CDR2 YYDKDF (reference sequence). The CDR3 region is CATSPDSSNSPLHF. The CDR3 DNA reads as TGTGCCACCAGCCCCGACAGCTCTAATTCACCCCTCCACTTT.

The chain has TRBV18 and TRBJ2-4; possible D gene TRBD1, 6 bases. Germline V gene data show CDR1 as KGHSH and CDR2 as LQKENI. V lost 3 bases and J 6 bases, leaving 12 bases between the germline ends. The CDR3 is 14 residues long. As DNA, the CDR3 is TGTGCCAGCTCACCGGGACACCAGGGAAACATTCAGTACTTC. This gives the protein CASSPGHQGNIQYF.

V gene TRBV5-1 combines with J gene TRBJ2-1; 8 positions match TRBD1. Trimming took 2 bases from V and 4 from J; bases not matched to a gene: 5. The CDR3 has 15 residues. Germline loops: CDR1 SGHRS, CDR2 YFSETQ. CDR3 in amino acids: CASSFGQGGYNEQFF. DNA for the CDR3: TGCGCCAGCAGCTTTGGACAGGGTGGATACAATGAGCAGTTCTTC.

This clonotype was counted only a few times. The chain joins TRBV29-1 to TRBJ1-1; D remains unclear. Germline V CDR1 and CDR2: SQVTM, ANQGSEA. V dropped 5 bases and J dropped 1 base, with 5 bases sitting between them. This CDR3 contains 11 residues. The CDR3 protein is CSVTKNTEAFF. The DNA of the CDR3 is TGCAGCGTTACTAAGAACACTGAAGCTTTCTTT. Based on the CDR3 plus reference TRBV29-1 and TRBJ1-1, the full variable domain is SAVISQKPSRDICQRGTSLTIQCQVDSQVTMMFWYRQQPGQSLTLIATANQGSEATYESGFVIDKFPISRPNLTFSTLTVSNMSPEDSSIYLCSVTKNTEAFFGQGTRLTVV.

The chain couples TRBV11-2 to TRBJ2-5; 8 bases fit TRBD2. The V gene's germline CDR1 is SGHAT and CDR2 FQNNGV. V was pared by 2 bases and J by 6 bases, with 5 bases of the junction left unmatched. The CDR3 is 14 residues long. The DNA of the CDR3 is TGTGCCAGCAGCTTACTACGCGGGGGGCAGACCCAGTACTTC. Translating it yields CASSLLRGGQTQYF.

This clonotype occurred a few times. The CDR3 DNA reads TGTGCCAGCAGTGAGTACCGGTTGTCCTACAATGAGCAGTTCTTC. Translated: CASSEYRLSYNEQFF. The chain couples TRBV6-4 to TRBJ2-1; no definite D call. Germline V lookup: CDR1 MRHNA, CDR2 SNTAGT. CDR3 length: 15 amino acids. With 3 bases removed from V and 1 base from J, the gap between germline ends came to 10 bases.

This clonotype was seen more than once but under ten times. V usage is TRBV7-2 and J usage is TRBJ2-4; perhaps TRBD1 as D (5 bases). There are 14 residues in the CDR3. Germline CDR1 SGHTA, CDR2 FQGNSA. V dropped 5 bases and J dropped 8 bases, with 16 bases sitting between them. Written as DNA, the CDR3 is TGTGCCAGCAGCCCCGAACCAGGGAAGTACATTCAGTACTTC. Translating it yields CASSPEPGKYIQYF. The full variable domain, in which reference TRBV7-2 and TRBJ2-4 provide the parts outside the CDR3, is GAGVSQSPSNKVTEKGKDVELRCDPISGHTALYWYRQSLGQGLEFLIYFQGNSAPDKSGLPSDRFSAERTGGSVSTLTIQRTQQEDSAVYLCASSPEPGKYIQYFGAGTRLSVL.

This clonotype was recorded a few times. The chain employs TRBV5-4 and TRBJ2-3; 8 nucleotides align to TRBD1. The CDR3 contains 12 residues. Germline assignment: CDR1 SGHNT and CDR2 YYREEE (reference sequence). Trimming at V came to 10 bases and at J to 5 bases, leaving 6 bases not matched to a gene. CDR3 region: CAYRGAEDTQYF. DNA for the CDR3: TGTGCCTACAGGGGGGCTGAAGATACGCAGTATTTT.

This chain links TRBV29-1 with TRBJ2-7; 7 bases match TRBD1. The junction had 3 bases not matched to a gene; V was cut back by 4 bases and J by 3 bases. Germline CDR1 reads SQVTM; CDR2 reads ANQGSEA. This CDR3 contains 12 residues. CDR3 protein: CSVARDSYEQYF. The CDR3 nucleotides are TGCAGCGTTGCCCGGGACAGCTACGAGCAGTACTTC.

The rearrangement links TRBV5-6 to TRBJ2-3; D is perhaps TRBD1 or TRBD2 (5 bases each). The V end lost 4 bases, the J end lost 4 bases, and 16 bases lay between the germline ends. The germline CDR1 and CDR2 sequences are SGHDT and YYEEEE. The CDR3 consists of 15 residues. The CDR3 nucleotides read TGTGCCAGCAGCCCCTACTGGGGGTTCTCAGATACGCAGTATTTT. Its translation: CASSPYWGFSDTQYF.